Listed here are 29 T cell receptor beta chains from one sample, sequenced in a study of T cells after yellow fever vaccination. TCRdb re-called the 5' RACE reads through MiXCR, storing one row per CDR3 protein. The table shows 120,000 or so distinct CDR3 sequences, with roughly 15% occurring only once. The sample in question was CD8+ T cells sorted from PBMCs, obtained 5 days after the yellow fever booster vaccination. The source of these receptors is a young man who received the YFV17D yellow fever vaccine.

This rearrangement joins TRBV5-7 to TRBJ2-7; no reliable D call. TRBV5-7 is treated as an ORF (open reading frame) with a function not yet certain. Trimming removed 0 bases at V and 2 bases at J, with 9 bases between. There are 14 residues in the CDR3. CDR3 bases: TGTGCCAGCAGCTTGGGCATCACGGCCTACGAGCAGTACTTC. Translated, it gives CASSLGITAYEQYF.

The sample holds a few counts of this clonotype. Here the CDR3 reads CASREQGAPEAFF. Here the CDR3 DNA reads TGTGCCAGCAGGGAACAGGGGGCGCCTGAAGCTTTCTTT. The chain carries TRBV7-3 and TRBJ1-1, with 9 bases that match TRBD1. After removal of 6 bases from V and 6 bases from J, the junction contained 5 bases not matched to a gene. Germline CDR1 SGHTA, CDR2 FQGTGA. The CDR3 extends over 13 amino acids. The whole variable domain, remainder taken from reference TRBV7-3 and TRBJ1-1, is GAGVSQTPSNKVTEKGKYVELRCDPISGHTALYWYRQSLGQGPEFLIYFQGTGAADDSGLPNDRFFAVRPEGSVSTLKIQRTERGDSAVYLCASREQGAPEAFFGQGTRLTVV.

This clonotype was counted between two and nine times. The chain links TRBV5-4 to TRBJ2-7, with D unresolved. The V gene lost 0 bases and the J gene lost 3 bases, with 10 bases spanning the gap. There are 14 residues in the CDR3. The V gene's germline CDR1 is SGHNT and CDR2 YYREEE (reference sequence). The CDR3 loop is CASSLGRGDYEQYF. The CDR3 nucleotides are TGTGCCAGCAGCTTGGGGAGAGGAGACTACGAGCAGTACTTC.

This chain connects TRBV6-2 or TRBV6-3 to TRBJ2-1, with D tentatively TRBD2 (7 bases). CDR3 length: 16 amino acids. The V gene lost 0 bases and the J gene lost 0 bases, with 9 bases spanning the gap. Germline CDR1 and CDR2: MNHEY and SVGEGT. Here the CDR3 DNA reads TGTGCCAGCAGTTACTCAGGGGGGGACTCCTACAATGAGCAGTTCTTC. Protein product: CASSYSGGDSYNEQFF.

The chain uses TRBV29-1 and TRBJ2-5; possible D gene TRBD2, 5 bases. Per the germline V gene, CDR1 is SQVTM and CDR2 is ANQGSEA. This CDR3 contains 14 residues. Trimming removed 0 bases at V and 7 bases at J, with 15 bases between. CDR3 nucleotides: TGCAGCGTTGAAGATGTGGGATCCCGGGGGACCCAGTACTTC. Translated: CSVEDVGSRGTQYF.

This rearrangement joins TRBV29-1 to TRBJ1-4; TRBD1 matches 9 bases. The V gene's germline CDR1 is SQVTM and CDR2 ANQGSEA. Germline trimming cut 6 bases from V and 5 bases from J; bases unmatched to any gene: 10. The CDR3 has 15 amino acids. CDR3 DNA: TGCAGCGTGGCAGACAGGGGGTCCAACAATGAAAAACTGTTTTTT. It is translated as CSVADRGSNNEKLFF.

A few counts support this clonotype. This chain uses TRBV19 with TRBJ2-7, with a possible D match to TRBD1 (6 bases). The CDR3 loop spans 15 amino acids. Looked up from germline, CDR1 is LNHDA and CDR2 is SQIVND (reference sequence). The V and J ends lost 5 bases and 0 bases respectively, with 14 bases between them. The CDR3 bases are TGTGCCAGTAGTTATGGGGCGGACAGCTCCTACGAGCAGTACTTC. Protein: CASSYGADSSYEQYF.

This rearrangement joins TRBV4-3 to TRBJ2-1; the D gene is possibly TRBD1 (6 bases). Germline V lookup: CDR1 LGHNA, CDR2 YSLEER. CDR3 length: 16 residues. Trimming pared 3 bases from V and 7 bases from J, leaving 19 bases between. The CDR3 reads CASSHEQGPAPNEQFF. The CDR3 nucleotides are TGCGCCAGCAGCCATGAACAGGGCCCTGCCCCAAATGAGCAGTTCTTC.

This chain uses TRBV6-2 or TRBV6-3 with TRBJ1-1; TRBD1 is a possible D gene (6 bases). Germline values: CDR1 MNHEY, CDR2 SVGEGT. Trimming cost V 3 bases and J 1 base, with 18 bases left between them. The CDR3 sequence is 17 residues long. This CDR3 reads CASSYALTQGSNTEAFF. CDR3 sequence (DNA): TGTGCCAGCAGTTATGCCCTAACACAGGGTTCGAACACTGAAGCTTTCTTT.

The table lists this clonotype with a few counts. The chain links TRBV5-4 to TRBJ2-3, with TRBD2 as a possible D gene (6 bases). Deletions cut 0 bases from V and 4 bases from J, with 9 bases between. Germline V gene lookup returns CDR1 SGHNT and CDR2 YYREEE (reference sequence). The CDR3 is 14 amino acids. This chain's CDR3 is CASSLVRGSDTQYF. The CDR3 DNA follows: TGTGCCAGCAGCTTGGTCCGGGGGTCAGATACGCAGTATTTT. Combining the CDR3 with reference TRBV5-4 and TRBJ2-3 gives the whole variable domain ETGVTQSPTHLIKTRGQQVTLRCSSQSGHNTVSWYQQALGQGPQFIFQYYREEENGRGNFPPRFSGLQFPNYSSELNVNALELDDSALYLCASSLVRGSDTQYFGPGTRLTVL.

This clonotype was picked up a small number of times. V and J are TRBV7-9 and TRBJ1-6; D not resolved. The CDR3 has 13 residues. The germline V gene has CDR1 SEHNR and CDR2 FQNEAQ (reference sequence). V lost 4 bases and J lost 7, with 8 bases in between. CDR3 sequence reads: CASSSRVNSPLHF. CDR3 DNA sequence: TGTGCCAGCAGCTCCCGGGTCAATTCACCCCTCCACTTT.

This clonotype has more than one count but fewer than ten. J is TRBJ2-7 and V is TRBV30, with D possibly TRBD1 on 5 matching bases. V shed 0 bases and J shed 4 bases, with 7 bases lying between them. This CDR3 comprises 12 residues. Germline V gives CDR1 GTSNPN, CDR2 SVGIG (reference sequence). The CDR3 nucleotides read TGTGCCTGGAGTGTAAGGGGATACGAGCAGTACTTC. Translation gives CAWSVRGYEQYF.

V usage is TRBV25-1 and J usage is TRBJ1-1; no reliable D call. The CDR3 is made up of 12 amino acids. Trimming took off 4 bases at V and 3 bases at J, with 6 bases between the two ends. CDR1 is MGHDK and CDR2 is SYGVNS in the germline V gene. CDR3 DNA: TGTGCCAGCAGTGTTGGGGACACTGAAGCTTTCTTT. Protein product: CASSVGDTEAFF. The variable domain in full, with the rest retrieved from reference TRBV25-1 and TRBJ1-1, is EADIYQTPRYLVIGTGKKITLECSQTMGHDKMYWYQQDPGMELHLIHYSYGVNSTEKGDLSSESTVSRIRTEHFPLTLESARPSHTSQYLCASSVGDTEAFFGQGTRLTVV.

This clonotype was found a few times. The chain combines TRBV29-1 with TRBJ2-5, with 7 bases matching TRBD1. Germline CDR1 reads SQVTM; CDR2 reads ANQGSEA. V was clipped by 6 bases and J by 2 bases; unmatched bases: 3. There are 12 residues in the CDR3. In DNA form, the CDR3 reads TGCAGCGTACCACAGGGGCAAGAGACCCAGTACTTC. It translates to CSVPQGQETQYF. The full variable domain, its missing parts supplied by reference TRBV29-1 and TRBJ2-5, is SAVISQKPSRDICQRGTSLTIQCQVDSQVTMMFWYRQQPGQSLTLIATANQGSEATYESGFVIDKFPISRPNLTFSTLTVSNMSPEDSSIYLCSVPQGQETQYFGPGTRLLVL.

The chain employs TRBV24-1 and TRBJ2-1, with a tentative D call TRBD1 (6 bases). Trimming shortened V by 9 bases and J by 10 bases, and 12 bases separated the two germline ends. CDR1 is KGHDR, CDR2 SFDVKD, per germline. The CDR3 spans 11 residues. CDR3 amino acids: CATSEGGEQFF. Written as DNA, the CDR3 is TGTGCCACCTCTGAAGGGGGAGAGCAGTTCTTC.

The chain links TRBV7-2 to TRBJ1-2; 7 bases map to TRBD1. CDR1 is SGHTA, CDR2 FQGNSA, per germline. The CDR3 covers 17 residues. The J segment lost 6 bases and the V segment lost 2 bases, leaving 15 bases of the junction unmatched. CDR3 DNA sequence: TGTGCCAGCAGCTTACCAACCGGGACAGAAACGAGTAATGGCTACACCTTC. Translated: CASSLPTGTETSNGYTF.

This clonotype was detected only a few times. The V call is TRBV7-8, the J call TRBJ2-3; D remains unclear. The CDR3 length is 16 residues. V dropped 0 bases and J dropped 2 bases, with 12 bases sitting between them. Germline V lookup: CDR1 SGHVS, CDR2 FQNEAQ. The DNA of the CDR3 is TGTGCCAGCAGCTTAGCGACCGGGCTATACACAGATACGCAGTATTTT. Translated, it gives CASSLATGLYTDTQYF.

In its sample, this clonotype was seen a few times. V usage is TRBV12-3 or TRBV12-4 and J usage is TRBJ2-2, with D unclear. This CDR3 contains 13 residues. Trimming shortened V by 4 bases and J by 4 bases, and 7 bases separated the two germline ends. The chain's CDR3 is CASSSRSTGELFF. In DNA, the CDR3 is TGTGCCAGCAGTTCTAGGAGCACCGGGGAGCTGTTTTTT.

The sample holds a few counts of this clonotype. The CDR3 is CASSLGLGDYSNQPQHF. The CDR3 bases are TGTGCCAGCAGCTTAGGTTTGGGGGATTATAGCAATCAGCCCCAGCATTTT. The J gene is TRBJ1-5, the V gene TRBV11-2; a possible D gene is TRBD1 (5 bases). Germline CDR1 SGHAT, CDR2 FQNNGV. The V end was cut by 1 base, the J end by 0 bases, with 13 bases between. CDR3 length: 17 residues.

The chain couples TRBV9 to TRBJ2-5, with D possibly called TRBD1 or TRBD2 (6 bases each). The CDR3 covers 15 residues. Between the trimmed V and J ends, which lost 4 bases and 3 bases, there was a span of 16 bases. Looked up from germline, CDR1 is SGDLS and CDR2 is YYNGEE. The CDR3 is CASSPYGGPEETQYF. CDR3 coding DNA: TGTGCCAGCAGCCCTTACGGGGGCCCGGAAGAGACCCAGTACTTC.

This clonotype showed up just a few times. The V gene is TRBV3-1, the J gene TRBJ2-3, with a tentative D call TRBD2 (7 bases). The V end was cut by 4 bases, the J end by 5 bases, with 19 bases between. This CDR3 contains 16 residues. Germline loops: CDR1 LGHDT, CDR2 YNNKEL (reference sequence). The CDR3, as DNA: TGTGCCAGCAGCCTAACGAGGGGGGGCCCGGAAGATACGCAGTATTTT. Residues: CASSLTRGGPEDTQYF.

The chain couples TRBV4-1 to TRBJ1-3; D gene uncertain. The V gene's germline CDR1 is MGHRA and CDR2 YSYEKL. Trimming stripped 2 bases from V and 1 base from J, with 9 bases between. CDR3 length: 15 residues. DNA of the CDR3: TGCGCCAGCAGCCAACCCGTCGCGTCTGGAAACACCATATATTTT. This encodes CASSQPVASGNTIYF.

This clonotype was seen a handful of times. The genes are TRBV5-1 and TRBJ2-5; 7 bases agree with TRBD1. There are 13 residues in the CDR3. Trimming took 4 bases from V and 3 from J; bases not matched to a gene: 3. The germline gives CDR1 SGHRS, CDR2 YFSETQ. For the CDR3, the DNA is TGCGCCAGCAGCGGTGACAGGGAAGAGACCCAGTACTTC. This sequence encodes CASSGDREETQYF.

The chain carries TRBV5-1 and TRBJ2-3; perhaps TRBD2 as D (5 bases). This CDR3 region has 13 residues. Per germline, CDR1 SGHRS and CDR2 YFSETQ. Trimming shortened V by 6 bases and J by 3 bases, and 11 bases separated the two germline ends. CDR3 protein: CASTAGWTDTQYF. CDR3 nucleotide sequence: TGCGCCAGCACCGCGGGTTGGACAGATACGCAGTATTTT.

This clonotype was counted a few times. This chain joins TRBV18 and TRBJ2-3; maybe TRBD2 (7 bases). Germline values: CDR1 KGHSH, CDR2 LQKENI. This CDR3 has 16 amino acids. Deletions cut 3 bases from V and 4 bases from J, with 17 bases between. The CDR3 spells CASSPSGGRGADTQYF. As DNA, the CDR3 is TGTGCCAGCTCACCCTCGGGGGGCCGAGGCGCAGATACGCAGTATTTT.

This CDR3 is CASSLAGGRRTDTQYF. The CDR3 bases are TGTGCCAGCAGCTTAGCGGGCGGGAGACGCACAGATACGCAGTATTTT. V and J are TRBV7-9 and TRBJ2-3; 7 bases are a match to TRBD2. The J segment lost 1 base and the V segment lost 0 bases, leaving 4 bases of the junction unmatched. The CDR3 is 16 amino acids. Germline V gene lookup returns CDR1 SEHNR and CDR2 FQNEAQ (reference sequence).

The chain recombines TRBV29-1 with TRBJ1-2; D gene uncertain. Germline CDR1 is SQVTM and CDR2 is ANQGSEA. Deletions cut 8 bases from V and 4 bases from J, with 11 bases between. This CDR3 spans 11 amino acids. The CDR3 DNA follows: TGCAGCACGGCTCCGAGCTATGGCTACACCTTC. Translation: CSTAPSYGYTF.

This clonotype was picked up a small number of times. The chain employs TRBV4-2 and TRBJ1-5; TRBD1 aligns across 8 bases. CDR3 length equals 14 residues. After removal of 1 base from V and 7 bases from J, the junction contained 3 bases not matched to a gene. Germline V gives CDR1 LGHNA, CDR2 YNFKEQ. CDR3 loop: CASSQAHRGQPQHF. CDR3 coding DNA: TGTGCCAGCAGCCAAGCTCACAGGGGGCAGCCCCAGCATTTT.

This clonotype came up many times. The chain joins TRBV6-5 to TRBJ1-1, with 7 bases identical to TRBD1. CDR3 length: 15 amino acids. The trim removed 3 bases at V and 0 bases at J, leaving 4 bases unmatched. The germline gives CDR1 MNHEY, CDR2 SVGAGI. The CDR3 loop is CASSYTGQLNTEAFF. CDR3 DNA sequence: TGTGCCAGCAGTTATACGGGACAGTTGAACACTGAAGCTTTCTTT.